Below are 18 T cell receptor beta chains sequenced from a single sample in a study of technical replicates of blood from a handful of donors. Profiled with immunoSEQ multiplex PCR; TCRdb holds only in-frame clones, not every one. This sample has about 80,000 clones, with about 94% found just once. The source material was T cells isolated from PBMCs. Every receptor here comes from a human donor in good health.

The genes are TRBV29-1 and TRBJ2-1, with 9 nucleotides matching TRBD2. From germline, CDR1 is SQVTM and CDR2 ANQGSEA. This CDR3 has 17 residues. The J segment lost 8 bases and the V segment lost 6 bases, leaving 20 bases of the junction unmatched. CDR3 region: CSVSPPSAGGPRDEQFF. DNA for the CDR3: TGCAGCGTATCACCTCCCTCGGCGGGAGGGCCTAGGGATGAGCAGTTCTTC.

J is TRBJ2-3 and V is TRBV6-1, with TRBD2 as a possible D gene (5 bases). Germline lookup yields CDR1 MNHNS and CDR2 SASEGT. With 1 base removed from V and 0 bases from J, the gap between germline ends came to 11 bases. This CDR3 has 16 amino acids. The CDR3 is CASSEVGGSSTDTQYF. The CDR3 DNA follows: TGTGCCAGCAGTGAAGTAGGCGGGTCTAGCACAGATACGCAGTATTTT.

V and J are TRBV10-3 and TRBJ2-5; a possible D gene is TRBD2 (6 bases). The CDR3 sequence is 15 residues long. Deletions cut 5 bases from V and 2 bases from J, with 15 bases between. Per the germline V gene, CDR1 is ENHRY and CDR2 is SYGVKD. The CDR3 reads CAISRGEGTQETQYF. CDR3 in DNA: TGTGCCATCAGTCGGGGTGAGGGGACTCAAGAGACCCAGTACTTC.

V usage is TRBV2 and J usage is TRBJ1-1; possibly TRBD1 for D (5 bases). V gave up 7 bases and J gave up 4 bases, with 10 bases separating them. Germline loops: CDR1 SNHLY, CDR2 FYNNEI. The CDR3 is made up of 12 amino acids. CDR3 region: CASTSDSTEAFF. As DNA, the CDR3 is TGTGCCAGCACCTCTGACAGCACTGAAGCTTTCTTT.

The chain uses TRBV11-3 and TRBJ2-5; D is perhaps TRBD1 (5 bases). Germline V gene lookup returns CDR1 SGHNT and CDR2 YENEEA. The CDR3 sequence is 13 residues long. Trimming took off 6 bases at V and 5 bases at J, with 13 bases between the two ends. CDR3 protein: CASSYRSRETQYF. As DNA, the CDR3 is TGTGCCAGCAGTTACAGGTCCAGGGAGACCCAGTACTTC.

This rearrangement joins TRBV28 to TRBJ1-1; D gene ambiguous. The CDR3 runs 13 residues. With 4 bases removed from V and 0 bases from J, the gap between germline ends came to 6 bases. Germline V gene sequence: CDR1 MDHEN, CDR2 SYDVKM. The CDR3 is CASSWRMNTEAFF. In nucleotides, the CDR3 is TGTGCCAGCAGTTGGAGGATGAACACTGAAGCTTTCTTT. Variable domain in full (rest from reference TRBV28 and TRBJ1-1): DVKVTQSSRYLVKRTGEKVFLECVQDMDHENMFWYRQDPGLGLRLIYFSYDVKMKEKGDIPEGYSVSREKKERFSLILESASTNQTSMYLCASSWRMNTEAFFGQGTRLTVV.

V usage is TRBV4-1 and J usage is TRBJ1-2; no firm D call. V was pared by 1 base and J by 4 bases, with 10 bases between. The CDR3 has 14 residues. Germline V gene data show CDR1 as MGHRA and CDR2 as YSYEKL. The CDR3 here is CASSQVLTGYGYTF. The CDR3 region has the DNA TGCGCCAGCAGCCAAGTATTGACGGGCTATGGCTACACCTTC.

The V gene is TRBV15, the J gene TRBJ2-2, with TRBD2 identical over 8 bases. Germline CDR1 LNHNV, CDR2 YYDKDF (reference sequence). J was trimmed by 6 bases and V by 4 bases; bases with no gene match: 7. The CDR3 runs 15 residues. Here the CDR3 DNA reads TGTGCCACCAGCATGGCGGGAGGAAACGCCGGGGAGCTGTTTTTT. Its protein is CATSMAGGNAGELFF.

The rearrangement uses TRBV27 and TRBJ2-2; the match to TRBD2 covers 9 bases. Germline V gives CDR1 MNHEY, CDR2 SMNVEV (reference sequence). The CDR3 has 16 amino acids. Trimming removed 5 bases from V and 4 bases from J; junction bases left unmatched: 8. In DNA, the CDR3 is TGTGCCAGCAGTCCCAGGCTAGCGGGACCCACCGGGGAGCTGTTTTTT. Translation: CASSPRLAGPTGELFF.

The chain carries TRBV2 and TRBJ2-7; TRBD1 matches at 10 bases. CDR1 is SNHLY, CDR2 FYNNEI, per germline. The CDR3 totals 15 residues. V lost 6 bases to trimming and J lost 5 bases; unmatched junction nucleotides: 10. In DNA, the CDR3 is TGTGCCAGCAGCGAATTGACAGGGGGCCGCGACGAGCAGTACTTC. It is translated as CASSELTGGRDEQYF.

This clone occurred a few times. The rearrangement joins TRBV7-9 to TRBJ2-3; 11 bases match TRBD2. This CDR3 region has 16 residues. In germline, CDR1 is SEHNR, CDR2 FQNEAQ (reference sequence). Unmatched junction bases numbered 8, after V lost 1 base and J lost 8 bases. The CDR3 loop is CASSLEASSGRFTQYF. As DNA, the CDR3 is TGTGCCAGCAGCTTAGAGGCGTCTAGCGGGAGGTTTACGCAGTATTTT.

The chain joins TRBV15 to TRBJ2-4, with D perhaps TRBD1 (5 bases). CDR3 length: 15 amino acids. V lost 0 bases, J lost 7 bases, and 13 bases lay in between. CDR1 is LNHNV and CDR2 is YYDKDF in the germline V gene (reference sequence). Here the CDR3 reads CATSRDRGDGNIQYF. Here the CDR3 DNA reads TGTGCCACCAGCAGAGATAGGGGTGATGGGAACATTCAGTACTTC.

V is TRBV29-1 and J is TRBJ2-5; perhaps TRBD1 as D (5 bases). CDR3 length: 13 residues. Germline V lookup: CDR1 SQVTM, CDR2 ANQGSEA. V dropped 4 bases and J dropped 10 bases, with 19 bases sitting between them. The CDR3 DNA reads TGCAGCGTTGTCGTTCAGGACAAGATCGGCCAGTACTTC. Its translation is CSVVVQDKIGQYF.

The chain combines TRBV28 with TRBJ2-7, with 8 nucleotides matching TRBD1. The ends lost 3 bases at V and 6 bases at J; junction bases unmatched: 10. Germline CDR1 MDHEN, CDR2 SYDVKM. This CDR3 is 15 amino acids long. The CDR3 coding sequence is TGTGCCAGCAGTTTCCGGGACAGGATGTTGATCGAGCAGTACTTC. Translated: CASSFRDRMLIEQYF.

V is TRBV7-3 and J is TRBJ2-1, with D perhaps matching TRBD2 (6 bases). Germline V CDR1 and CDR2: SGHTA, FQGTGA. This CDR3 has 16 amino acids. V lost 2 bases and J 3 bases, leaving 14 bases between the germline ends. The CDR3 DNA sequence: TGTGCCAGCAGCTTAGCTCCAGGCGGGGTCTACAATGAGCAGTTCTTC. Translated, it gives CASSLAPGGVYNEQFF.

J is TRBJ2-4 and V is TRBV6-6, with D perhaps matching TRBD2 (6 bases). Germline CDR1 is MNHNY and CDR2 is SVGAGI (reference sequence). This CDR3 spans 14 amino acids. Trimming stripped 0 bases from V and 6 bases from J, with 9 bases between. The CDR3 sequence: CASSYSSSGNIQYF. The CDR3 nucleotides read TGTGCCAGCAGTTACTCGAGTAGCGGAAACATTCAGTACTTC.

This chain connects TRBV10-1 to TRBJ2-7; 10 nucleotides match TRBD2. CDR3 length equals 14 residues. The V and J ends lost 6 bases and 4 bases, in that order; junction bases with no gene match: 6. Germline CDR1 reads WNHNN; CDR2 reads SYGVQD (reference sequence). The CDR3: CASRSLAGGYEQYF. DNA for the CDR3: TGCGCCAGCAGGAGTTTAGCGGGAGGTTACGAGCAGTACTTC.

The genes are TRBV4-1 and TRBJ2-3, with D perhaps matching TRBD2 (6 bases). The V end lost 0 bases, the J end lost 2 bases, and 12 bases lay between the germline ends. Germline lookup yields CDR1 MGHRA and CDR2 YSYEKL. The CDR3 is 16 residues long. CDR3 nucleotides: TGCGCCAGCAGCCAAGAAAGGAGCGGGTCCACAGATACGCAGTATTTT. Protein product: CASSQERSGSTDTQYF.